Listed here is a single T cell receptor (beta chain). The CDR3 is 14 residues long. V lost 1 base to trimming and J lost 10 bases; unmatched junction nucleotides: 9. CDR1 is SGHAT, CDR2 FQNNGV, per germline. The data were obtained in a study of shared clonotypes between healthy human individuals. The naive CD8 population came from CD45RO-negative cells selected for CCR7, without terminally differentiated effector memory CD45RA+ cells. The table came from immunoSEQ multiplex PCR; TCRdb's copy has only in-frame clones and leaves some out. This sample has roughly 590,000 clones, with 95% to 96% found just once.

Input material: naive CD8+ T cells sorted from blood. The sequence came from a woman younger than 45 in good health. The chain employs TRBV11-2 and TRBJ1-2; 7 bases map to TRBD1. The CDR3 here is CASSLGGFTGDYTF. Written as DNA, the CDR3 is TGTGCCAGCAGCTTAGGGGGCTTTACAGGGGACTACACCTTC.